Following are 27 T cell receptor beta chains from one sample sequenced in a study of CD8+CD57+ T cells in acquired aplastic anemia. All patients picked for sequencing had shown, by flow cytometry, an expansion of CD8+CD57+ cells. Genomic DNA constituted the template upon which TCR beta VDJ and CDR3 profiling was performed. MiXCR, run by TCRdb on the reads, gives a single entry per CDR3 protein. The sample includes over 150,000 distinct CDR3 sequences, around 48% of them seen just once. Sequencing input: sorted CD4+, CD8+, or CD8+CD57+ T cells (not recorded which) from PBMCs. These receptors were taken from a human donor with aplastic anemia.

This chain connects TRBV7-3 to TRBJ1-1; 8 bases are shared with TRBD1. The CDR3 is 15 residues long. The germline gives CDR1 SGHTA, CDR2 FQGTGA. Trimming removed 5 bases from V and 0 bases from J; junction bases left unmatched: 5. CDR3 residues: CASSRQGSMNTEAFF. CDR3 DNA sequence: TGTGCCAGCAGCCGACAGGGGTCGATGAACACTGAAGCTTTCTTT.

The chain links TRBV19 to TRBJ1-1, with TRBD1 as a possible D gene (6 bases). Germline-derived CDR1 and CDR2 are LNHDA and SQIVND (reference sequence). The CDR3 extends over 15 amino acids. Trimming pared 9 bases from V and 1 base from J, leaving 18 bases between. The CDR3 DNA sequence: TGTGCCAGCACCATTCGTCGGGGGGCGAACACTGAAGCTTTCTTT. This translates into CASTIRRGANTEAFF.

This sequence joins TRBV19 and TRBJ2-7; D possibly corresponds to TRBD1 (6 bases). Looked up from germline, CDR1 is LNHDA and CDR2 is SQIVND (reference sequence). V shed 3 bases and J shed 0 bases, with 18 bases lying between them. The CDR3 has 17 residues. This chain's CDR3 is CASSIVVWDTRSYEQYF. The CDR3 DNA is TGTGCCAGTAGTATTGTGGTGTGGGACACCCGCTCCTACGAGCAGTACTTC.

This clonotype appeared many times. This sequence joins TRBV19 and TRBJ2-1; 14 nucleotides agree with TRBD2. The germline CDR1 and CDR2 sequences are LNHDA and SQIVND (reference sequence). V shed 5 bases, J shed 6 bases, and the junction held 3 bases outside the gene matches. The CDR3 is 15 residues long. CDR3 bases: TGTGCCAGTAGTTTGGGGACTAGCGGGAGCAATGAGCAGTTCTTC. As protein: CASSLGTSGSNEQFF. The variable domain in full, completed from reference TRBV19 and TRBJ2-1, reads DGGITQSPKYLFRKEGQNVTLSCEQNLNHDAMYWYRQDPGQGLRLIYYSQIVNDFQKGDIAEGYSVSREKKESFPLTVTSAQKNPTAFYLCASSLGTSGSNEQFFGPGTRLTVL.

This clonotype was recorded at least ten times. This CDR3 reads CSVESPRIGAFF. CDR3 bases: TGCAGCGTTGAGTCCCCAAGGATAGGAGCTTTCTTT. The chain carries TRBV29-1 and TRBJ1-1; D is unresolved. This CDR3 has 12 residues. CDR1 and CDR2 (germline): SQVTM, ANQGSEA. Trimming left V 3 bases short and J 10 bases short, with 15 bases between.

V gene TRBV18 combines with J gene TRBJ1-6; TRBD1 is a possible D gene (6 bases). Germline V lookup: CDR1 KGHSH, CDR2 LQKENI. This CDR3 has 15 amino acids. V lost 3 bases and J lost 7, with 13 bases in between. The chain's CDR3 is CASSPAGTQNSPLHF. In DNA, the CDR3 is TGTGCCAGCTCACCGGCGGGGACACAGAATTCACCCCTCCACTTT.

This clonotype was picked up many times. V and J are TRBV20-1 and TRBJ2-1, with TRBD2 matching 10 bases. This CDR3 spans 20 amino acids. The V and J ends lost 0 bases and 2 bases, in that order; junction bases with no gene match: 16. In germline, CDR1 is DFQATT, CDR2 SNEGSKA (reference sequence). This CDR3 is CSARDRPGLGLARTYNEQFF. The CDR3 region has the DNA TGCAGTGCTAGAGATCGCCCCGGATTGGGACTAGCGCGCACCTACAATGAGCAGTTCTTC.

CDR3 sequence (DNA): TGCAGTGCTAGAAGCAGGGGACAGACCCAGTACTTC. This gives the protein CSARSRGQTQYF. V and J are TRBV20-1 and TRBJ2-5; tentative D call: TRBD1 (6 bases). The CDR3 covers 12 residues. Looked up from germline, CDR1 is DFQATT and CDR2 is SNEGSKA (reference sequence). V lost 2 bases and J 6 bases, leaving 10 bases between the germline ends.

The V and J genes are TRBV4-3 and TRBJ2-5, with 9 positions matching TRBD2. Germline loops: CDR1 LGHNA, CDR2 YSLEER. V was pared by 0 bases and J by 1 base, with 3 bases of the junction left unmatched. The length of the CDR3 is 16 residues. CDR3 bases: TGCGCCAGCAGCCAAGATCCAGCGGGGGGCCAAGAGACCCAGTACTTC. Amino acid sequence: CASSQDPAGGQETQYF.

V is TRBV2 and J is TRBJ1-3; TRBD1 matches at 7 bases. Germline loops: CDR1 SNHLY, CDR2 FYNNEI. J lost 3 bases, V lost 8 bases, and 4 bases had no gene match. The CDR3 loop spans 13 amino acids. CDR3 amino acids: CASDRAGGNTIYF. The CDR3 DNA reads TGTGCCAGCGACAGGGCTGGTGGAAACACCATATATTTT.

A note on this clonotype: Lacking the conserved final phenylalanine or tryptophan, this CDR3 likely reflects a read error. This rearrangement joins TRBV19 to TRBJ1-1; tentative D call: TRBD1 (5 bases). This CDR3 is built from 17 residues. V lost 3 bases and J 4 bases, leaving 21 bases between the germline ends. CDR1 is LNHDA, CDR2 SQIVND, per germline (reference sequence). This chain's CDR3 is CASSIFHAGRQSTEAFL. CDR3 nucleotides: TGTGCCAGTAGTATCTTCCACGCGGGACGGCAGAGCACTGAAGCTTTCCTT.

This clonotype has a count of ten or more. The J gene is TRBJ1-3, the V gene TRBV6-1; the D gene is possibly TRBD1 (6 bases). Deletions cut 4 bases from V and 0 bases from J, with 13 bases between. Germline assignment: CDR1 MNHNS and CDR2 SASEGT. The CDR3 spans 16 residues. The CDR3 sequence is CASSVMTGLSGNTIYF. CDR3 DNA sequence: TGTGCCAGCAGTGTCATGACAGGACTCTCTGGAAACACCATATATTTT.

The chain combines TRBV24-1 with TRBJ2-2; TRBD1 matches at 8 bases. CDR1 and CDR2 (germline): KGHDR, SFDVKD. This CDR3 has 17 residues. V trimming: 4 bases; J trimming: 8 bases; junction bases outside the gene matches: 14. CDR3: CATSDHGDRGSAGELFF. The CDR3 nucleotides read TGTGCCACCAGTGACCACGGCGACAGGGGATCGGCTGGGGAGCTGTTTTTT.

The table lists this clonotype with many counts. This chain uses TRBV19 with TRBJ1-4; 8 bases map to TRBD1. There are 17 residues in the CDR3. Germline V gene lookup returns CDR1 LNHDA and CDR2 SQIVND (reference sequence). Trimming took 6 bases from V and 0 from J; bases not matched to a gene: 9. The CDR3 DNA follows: TGTGCCAGTAGCACAGGACAGGGAGGTGCAACTAATGAAAAACTGTTTTTT. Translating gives CASSTGQGGATNEKLFF.

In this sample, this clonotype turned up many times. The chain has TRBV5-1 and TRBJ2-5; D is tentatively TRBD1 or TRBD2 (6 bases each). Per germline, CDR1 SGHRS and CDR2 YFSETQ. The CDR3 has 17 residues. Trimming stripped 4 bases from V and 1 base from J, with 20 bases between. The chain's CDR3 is CASSRGVAGTIQETQYF. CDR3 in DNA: TGCGCCAGCAGCAGGGGGGTCGCGGGGACGATCCAAGAGACCCAGTACTTC.

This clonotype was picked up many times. In DNA form, the CDR3 reads TGTGCCACCAGCTTAACAGGGGCTTCTGAAGCTTTCTTT. This gives the protein CATSLTGASEAFF. The chain links TRBV24-1 to TRBJ1-1; 7 bases align to TRBD1. The germline V gene has CDR1 KGHDR and CDR2 SFDVKD. The length of the CDR3 is 13 residues. V shed 7 bases and J 6 bases; nucleotides not matched to a gene: 7.

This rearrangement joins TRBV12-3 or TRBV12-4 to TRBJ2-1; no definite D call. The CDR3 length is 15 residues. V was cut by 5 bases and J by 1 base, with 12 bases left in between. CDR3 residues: CASSPTHPSYNEQFF. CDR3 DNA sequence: TGTGCCAGCAGTCCTACACATCCGTCCTACAATGAGCAGTTCTTC.

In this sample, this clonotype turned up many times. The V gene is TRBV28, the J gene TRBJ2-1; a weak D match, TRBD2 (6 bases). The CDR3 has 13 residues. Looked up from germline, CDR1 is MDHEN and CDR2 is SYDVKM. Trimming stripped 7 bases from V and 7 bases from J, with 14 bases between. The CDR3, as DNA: TGTGCCAGCAAACGGAACCTAGCGAATGAGCAGTTCTTC. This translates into CASKRNLANEQFF.

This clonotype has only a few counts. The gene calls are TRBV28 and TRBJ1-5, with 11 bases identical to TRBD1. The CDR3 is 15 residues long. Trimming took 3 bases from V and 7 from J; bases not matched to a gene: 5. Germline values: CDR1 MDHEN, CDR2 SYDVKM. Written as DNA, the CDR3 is TGTGCCAGCAGTTTCCGGACAGGGGGCGTGCAGCCCCAGCATTTT. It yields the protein CASSFRTGGVQPQHF.

This CDR3 reads CSAWTGYNQPQHF. The CDR3 DNA reads as TGCAGTGCTTGGACAGGTTACAATCAGCCCCAGCATTTT. The chain carries TRBV20-1 and TRBJ1-5; the match to TRBD1 covers 7 bases. Trimming cost V 5 bases and J 3 bases; bases outside gene matches: 4. This CDR3 is built from 13 residues. Looked up from germline, CDR1 is DFQATT and CDR2 is SNEGSKA (reference sequence).

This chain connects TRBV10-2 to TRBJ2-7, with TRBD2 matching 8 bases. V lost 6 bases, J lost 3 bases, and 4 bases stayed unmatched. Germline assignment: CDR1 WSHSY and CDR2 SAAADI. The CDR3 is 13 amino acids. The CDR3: CASRSGGYYEQYF. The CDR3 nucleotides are TGCGCCAGCAGGTCGGGGGGGTACTACGAGCAGTACTTC.

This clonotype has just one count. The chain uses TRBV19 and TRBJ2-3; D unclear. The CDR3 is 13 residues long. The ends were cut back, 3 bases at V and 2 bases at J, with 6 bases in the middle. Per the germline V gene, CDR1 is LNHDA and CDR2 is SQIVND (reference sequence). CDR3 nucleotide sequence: TGTGCCAGTAGTATCCAGCTCACAGATACGCAGTATTTT. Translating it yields CASSIQLTDTQYF.

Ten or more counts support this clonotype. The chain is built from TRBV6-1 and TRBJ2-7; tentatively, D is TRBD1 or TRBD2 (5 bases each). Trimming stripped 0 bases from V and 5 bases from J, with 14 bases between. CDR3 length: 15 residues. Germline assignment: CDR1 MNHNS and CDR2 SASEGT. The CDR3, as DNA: TGTGCCAGCAGTGAAGCGTCGCAGGGAGTACACGAGCAGTACTTC. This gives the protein CASSEASQGVHEQYF.

The CDR3 reads CASSTGFPGDEQYF. In DNA, the CDR3 is TGCGCCAGCTCTACCGGCTTCCCAGGGGACGAGCAGTACTTC. The V and J genes are TRBV10-2 and TRBJ2-7; D perhaps matches TRBD1 (6 bases). CDR3 length equals 14 residues. Between the trimmed V and J ends, which lost 8 bases and 5 bases, there was a span of 19 bases. Germline V gene sequence: CDR1 WSHSY, CDR2 SAAADI.

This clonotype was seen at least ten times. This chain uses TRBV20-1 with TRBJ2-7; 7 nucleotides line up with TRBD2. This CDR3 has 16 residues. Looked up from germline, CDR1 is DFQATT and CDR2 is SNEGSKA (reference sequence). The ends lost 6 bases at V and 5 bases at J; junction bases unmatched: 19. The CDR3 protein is CSADTSEWEGLDEQYF. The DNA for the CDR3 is TGCAGTGCAGATACCTCTGAGTGGGAGGGCCTTGACGAGCAGTACTTC.

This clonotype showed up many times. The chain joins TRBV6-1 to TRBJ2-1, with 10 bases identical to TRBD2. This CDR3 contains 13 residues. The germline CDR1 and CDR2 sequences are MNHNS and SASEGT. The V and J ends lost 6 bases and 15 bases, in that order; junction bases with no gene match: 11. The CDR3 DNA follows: TGTGCCAGCAGGGACACTAGCGGGAACATTTCGTTCTTC. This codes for CASRDTSGNISFF.

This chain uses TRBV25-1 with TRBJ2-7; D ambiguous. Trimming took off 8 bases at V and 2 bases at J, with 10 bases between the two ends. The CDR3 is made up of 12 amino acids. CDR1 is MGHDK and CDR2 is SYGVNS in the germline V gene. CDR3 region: CASAAGTYEQYF. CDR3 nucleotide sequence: TGTGCCAGCGCGGCCGGTACCTACGAGCAGTACTTC.